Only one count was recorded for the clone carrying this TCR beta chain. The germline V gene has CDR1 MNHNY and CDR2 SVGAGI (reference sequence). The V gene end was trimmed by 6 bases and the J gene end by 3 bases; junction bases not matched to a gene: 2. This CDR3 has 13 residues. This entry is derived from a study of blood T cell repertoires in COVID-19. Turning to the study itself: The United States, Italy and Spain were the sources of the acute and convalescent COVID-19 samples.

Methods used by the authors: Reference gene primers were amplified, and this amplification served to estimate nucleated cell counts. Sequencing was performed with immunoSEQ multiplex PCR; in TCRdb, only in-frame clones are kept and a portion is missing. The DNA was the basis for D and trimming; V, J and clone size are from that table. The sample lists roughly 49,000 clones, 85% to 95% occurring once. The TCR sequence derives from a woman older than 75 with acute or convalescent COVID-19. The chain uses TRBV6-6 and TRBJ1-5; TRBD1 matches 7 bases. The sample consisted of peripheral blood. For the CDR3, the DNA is TGTGCCAGCAGGGACAGGCACAATCAGCCCCAGCATTTT. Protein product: CASRDRHNQPQHF.